A selection of T cell receptor beta chains follows, all from one sample in a study of T cells in Graves' hyperthyroidism and ophthalmopathy. From the multiplex PCR reads, TCRdb called clonotypes with MiXCR, one entry per CDR3 protein. The sample records 300,000 to 500,000 distinct CDR3 sequences, over 13% being singletons. Sequencing input: blood. Receptors were obtained from a man aged 50 to 59 with Graves' ophthalmopathy. Both conserved end residues are part of each CDR3. The order of the fields is V gene, D gene, J gene, clone size, CDR3 protein, CDR3 DNA. D genes are given only for firm matches. Clone size is shown for a subset of rows, as once, few, many or a class of expanded clone.

TRBV27,TRBD1,TRBJ1-2,few,CASSSLTGFLDYGYTF,TGTGCCAGCAGTTCCCTGACAGGGTTTTTGGACTATGGCTACACCTTC
TRBV30,-,TRBJ1-6,many,CAWSVSGAYNSPLHF,TGTGCCTGGAGTGTATCAGGGGCATATAATTCACCCCTCCACTTT
TRBV12-3/TRBV12-4,TRBD2,TRBJ2-1,-,CASSTSGSDEQFF,TGTGCCAGCAGTACTAGCGGGAGCGATGAGCAGTTCTTC
TRBV12-3/TRBV12-4,-,TRBJ2-3,few,CASAPGLADTQYF,TGTGCCAGCGCACCAGGTTTGGCAGATACGCAGTATTTT
TRBV18,TRBD2,TRBJ2-1,many,CASSPLPSGSLYNEQFF,TGTGCCAGCTCACCACTCCCTAGCGGGAGTCTTTACAATGAGCAGTTCTTC
TRBV20-1,-,TRBJ1-1,many,CSVPGLSNTEAFF,TGCAGTGTTCCTGGACTTTCGAACACTGAAGCTTTCTTT
TRBV29-1,-,TRBJ1-4,-,CTVQGGEKLFF,TGCACCGTACAGGGAGGTGAAAAACTGTTTTTT
TRBV11-2,TRBD2,TRBJ2-3,many,CASSELAGYTTDTQYF,TGTGCCAGCAGCGAACTAGCGGGATATACCACAGATACGCAGTATTTT
TRBV4-1,TRBD1,TRBJ2-2,-,CASSQDGTGRGGELFF,TGCGCCAGCAGCCAAGATGGGACAGGGAGGGGCGGGGAGCTGTTTTTT
TRBV6-1,-,TRBJ2-3,many,CASSSQAPSTDTQYF,TGTGCCAGCAGCTCACAGGCCCCTAGCACAGATACGCAGTATTTT
TRBV30,TRBD1,TRBJ1-2,many,CAWNFGTATTNYGYTF,TGTGCCTGGAACTTCGGGACAGCCACGACTAACTATGGCTACACCTTC
TRBV6-7,TRBD2,TRBJ2-7,few,CASSYGWISGAYEQYF,TGTGCCAGCAGTTACGGGTGGATTAGCGGGGCCTACGAGCAGTACTTC
TRBV29-1,-,TRBJ2-7,many,CSVERQGRQYEQYF,TGCAGCGTTGAAAGGCAGGGACGTCAGTACGAGCAGTACTTC
TRBV5-1,-,TRBJ2-7,many,CASSFTGFADEQYF,TGCGCCAGCAGCTTCACAGGGTTCGCGGACGAGCAGTACTTC
TRBV6-1,-,TRBJ1-6,few,CASSEEVQDNSPLHF,TGTGCCAGCAGTGAAGAAGTCCAAGATAATTCACCCCTCCACTTT
TRBV30,-,TRBJ2-5,many,CAWSLGLAKEETQYF,TGTGCCTGGAGTCTGGGGCTAGCGAAGGAAGAGACCCAGTACTTC
TRBV15,-,TRBJ2-1,few,CATSRDRRRTSSYNEQFF,TGTGCCACCAGCAGAGATCGGCGCCGAACTAGCTCCTACAATGAGCAGTTCTTC
TRBV5-1,-,TRBJ2-5,-,CASSLEKRQYQETQYF,TGCGCCAGCAGCTTGGAAAAACGCCAGTACCAAGAGACCCAGTACTTC
TRBV27,-,TRBJ2-1,-,CASSPDRYNEQFF,TGTGCCAGCAGTCCCGACAGATACAATGAGCAGTTCTTC
TRBV20-1,-,TRBJ1-1,many,CSARDRPGSEAFF,TGCAGTGCTAGAGATAGACCTGGGTCTGAGGCTTTCTTT
TRBV12-3/TRBV12-4,-,TRBJ1-5,many,CASTGAWGDQPQHF,TGTGCCAGCACGGGGGCCTGGGGGGACCAGCCCCAGCATTTT
TRBV20-1,TRBD1,TRBJ2-7,many,CSARFRDRGYEQYF,TGCAGTGCTAGATTCCGGGACAGGGGATACGAGCAGTACTTC
TRBV27,-,TRBJ1-4,few,CASRTGTSTNEKLFF,TGTGCCAGCAGGACCGGGACCTCAACTAATGAAAAACTGTTTTTT
TRBV29-1,-,TRBJ2-3,many,CSVENQGGGLSTDTQYF,TGCAGCGTTGAGAATCAAGGGGGGGGCCTTAGCACAGATACGCAGTATTTT
TRBV7-3,-,TRBJ2-3,many,CASSQRQGTFGDTQYF,TGTGCCAGCAGTCAAAGGCAAGGGACTTTTGGGGATACGCAGTATTTT
TRBV20-1,-,TRBJ1-3,many,CSASGTGTASSGNTIYF,TGCAGTGCTAGTGGGACCGGGACGGCCAGCTCTGGAAACACCATATATTTT
TRBV29-1,-,TRBJ2-1,few,CSVEDFGGGDEQFF,TGCAGCGTTGAAGATTTTGGTGGGGGCGATGAGCAGTTCTTC
TRBV5-1,-,TRBJ1-3,-,CASSRGSGNTIYF,TGCGCCAGCAGCCGAGGATCTGGAAACACCATATATTTT
TRBV12-3/TRBV12-4,-,TRBJ2-1,many,CASSLKGHGADNEQFF,TGTGCCAGCAGTTTAAAGGGTCATGGGGCCGACAATGAGCAGTTCTTC
TRBV29-1,-,TRBJ2-2,-,CSVDASYTGELFF,TGCAGCGTTGACGCGTCTTACACCGGGGAGCTGTTTTTT
TRBV18,TRBD2,TRBJ2-1,few,CASSPLAGGGDYNEQFF,TGTGCCAGCTCACCACTTGCGGGAGGGGGGGACTACAATGAGCAGTTCTTC
TRBV20-1,TRBD2,TRBJ2-5,many,CSASRGDLSQYF,TGCAGTGCTAGTCGGGGGGATCTGAGCCAGTACTTC
TRBV29-1,TRBD2,TRBJ2-5,-,CSVELGRGETQYF,TGCAGCGTTGAATTGGGGCGGGGGGAGACCCAGTACTTC
TRBV20-1,TRBD2,TRBJ2-5,many,CSASASGRIGETQYF,TGCAGTGCCAGCGCTAGCGGGAGAATAGGAGAGACCCAGTACTTC
TRBV7-8,TRBD2,TRBJ2-5,many,CASSLPVFDSGSEETQYF,TGTGCCAGCAGCTTACCGGTTTTTGACAGCGGGAGCGAAGAGACCCAGTACTTC
TRBV6-2/TRBV6-3,-,TRBJ2-2,-,CASSGPVARELFF,TGTGCCAGCAGCGGCCCGGTGGCCCGGGAGCTGTTTTTT
TRBV3-1,-,TRBJ1-1,many,CASSQEHPGVGAFF,TGTGCCAGCAGCCAGGAACACCCAGGGGTAGGAGCTTTCTTT
TRBV27,TRBD2,TRBJ2-3,many,CASSQSPSGPGADTQYF,TGTGCCAGCAGCCAAAGTCCTAGCGGACCTGGGGCAGATACGCAGTATTTT
TRBV19,-,TRBJ1-5,-,CASSGGGGISNQPQHF,TGTGCCAGTAGTGGGGGGGGCGGAATATCCAATCAGCCCCAGCATTTT
TRBV29-1,-,TRBJ2-7,many,CSVSDTSYEQYF,TGCAGCGTGTCTGACACCTCCTACGAGCAGTACTTC
TRBV5-6,-,TRBJ1-3,few,CASSLVYGEGTIYF,TGTGCCAGCAGCTTGGTCTATGGAGAAGGGACCATATATTTT
TRBV7-2,-,TRBJ2-7,many,CASSLTSYEQYF,TGTGCCAGCAGCCTCACTAGCTACGAGCAGTACTTC
TRBV12-3/TRBV12-4,TRBD2,TRBJ2-1,many,CASKASGGTPGNEQFF,TGTGCCAGCAAAGCTAGCGGGGGCACCCCCGGTAATGAGCAGTTCTTC
TRBV7-3,-,TRBJ2-3,many,CASSLDGGHTDTQYF,TGTGCCAGCAGCTTGGACGGAGGACACACAGATACGCAGTATTTT
TRBV24-1,-,TRBJ2-1,few,CATSDSGADRWDEQFF,TGTGCCACCAGTGATTCCGGGGCGGACCGATGGGATGAGCAGTTCTTC